The 28 T cell receptor beta chains below were found in one sample sequenced in a study of spatial heterogeneity in lung cancer. MiXCR, run by TCRdb on the 5' RACE reads, gives a single entry per CDR3 protein. This sample has tens of thousands of distinct CDR3 sequences, with over 6% found just once. Time point reported: sample taken at primary tumor resection. Sequencing was performed on whole RNA extracted from tumor and nontumor lung tissue, or from frozen PBMC, and the material was left unsorted. This specimen was PBMCs, taken at surgery. The receptors here all came from a male donor with early-stage non-small cell lung cancer.

This clonotype was seen ten or more times. One junction end disagrees with the germline gene, perhaps due to a read error. This rearrangement joins TRBV7-7 to TRBJ2-5; D ambiguous. The CDR3 consists of 11 residues. Per the germline V gene, CDR1 is SSHAT and CDR2 is FNYEAQ (reference sequence). The CDR3 region has the DNA TGTGCTAGCAGCAACGGGGAGACCCAGTACTTC. It is translated as CASSNGETQYF.

This clonotype was seen many times. The chain employs TRBV2 and TRBJ1-6; the D gene is possibly TRBD1 (5 bases). Germline-derived CDR1 and CDR2 are SNHLY and FYNNEI. This CDR3 contains 14 residues. V was clipped by 9 bases and J by 0 bases, with 9 bases between them. CDR3 nucleotides: TGTGCCAGACAGGATACCTCCTATAATTCACCCCTCCACTTT. Translation: CARQDTSYNSPLHF.

This clonotype was recorded at least ten times. V gene TRBV12-5 combines with J gene TRBJ2-1, with TRBD2 matching over 7 bases. Germline V lookup: CDR1 LGHNT, CDR2 FRNRAP. The CDR3 length is 15 residues. V gave up 7 bases and J gave up 0 bases; unmatched junction bases: 6. The DNA for the CDR3 is TGTGCTAGTGCCCTAGCGGTGAGCTCCTACAATGAGCAGTTCTTC. It is translated as CASALAVSSYNEQFF.

A few counts support this clonotype. The rearrangement joins TRBV5-1 to TRBJ2-7; 7 bases are a match to TRBD1. CDR1 and CDR2 from the germline V gene are SGHRS and YFSETQ. The V and J ends lost 4 bases and 1 base, in that order; junction bases with no gene match: 17. The CDR3 extends over 18 amino acids. DNA of the CDR3: TGCGCCAGCAGCCTGAGGACAGGCGGCTTTGATTTGTCCTACGAGCAGTACTTC. Its protein is CASSLRTGGFDLSYEQYF.

The chain combines TRBV2 with TRBJ1-1; D is unresolved. The V gene's germline CDR1 is SNHLY and CDR2 FYNNEI. The CDR3 consists of 13 residues. The V gene lost 4 bases and the J gene lost 0 bases, with 6 bases spanning the gap. The CDR3 DNA sequence: TGTGCCAGCAGTGGACATTTGAACACTGAAGCTTTCTTT. Its protein is CASSGHLNTEAFF.

This clonotype has ten or more counts. The J gene is TRBJ1-1, the V gene TRBV20-1; D call uncertain. Germline lookup yields CDR1 DFQATT and CDR2 SNEGSKA (reference sequence). The V gene lost 5 bases and the J gene lost 5 bases, with 9 bases spanning the gap. The CDR3 extends over 11 amino acids. CDR3 bases: TGCAGTGCTCTCAGAAAGACTGAAGCTTTCTTT. It codes for CSALRKTEAFF.

This clonotype is classed as medium-sized (0.01 to 0.1%). V and J are TRBV29-1 and TRBJ1-4, with TRBD1 as a possible D gene (5 bases). The germline V and J ends were trimmed by 1 base and 3 bases, with 6 bases remaining between them. From germline, CDR1 is SQVTM and CDR2 ANQGSEA. The CDR3 loop spans 13 amino acids. CDR3 in DNA: TGCAGCGTTGAAGTGACAGCTAATGAAAAACTGTTTTTT. Translated: CSVEVTANEKLFF. Full variable domain (outside the CDR3, taken from reference TRBV29-1 and TRBJ1-4): SAVISQKPSRDICQRGTSLTIQCQVDSQVTMMFWYRQQPGQSLTLIATANQGSEATYESGFVIDKFPISRPNLTFSTLTVSNMSPEDSSIYLCSVEVTANEKLFFGSGTQLSVL.

The chain recombines TRBV20-1 with TRBJ1-6, with TRBD1 matching over 7 bases. Germline CDR1 is DFQATT and CDR2 is SNEGSKA (reference sequence). This CDR3 comprises 13 residues. J was trimmed by 8 bases and V by 5 bases; bases with no gene match: 6. The CDR3 region is CSAYTGAYSPLHF. The CDR3 DNA follows: TGCAGTGCTTATACAGGGGCTTATTCACCCCTCCACTTT.

This clonotype was recorded at least ten times. The chain is built from TRBV29-1 and TRBJ2-3; 7 bases agree with TRBD2. The CDR3 sequence is 16 residues long. Germline V gives CDR1 SQVTM, CDR2 ANQGSEA. V trimming: 4 bases; J trimming: 0 bases; junction bases outside the gene matches: 10. The CDR3 nucleotides read TGCAGCGTTGGAGGGGCTAGCGGAATTAGCACAGATACGCAGTATTTT. Protein sequence: CSVGGASGISTDTQYF.

Ten or more counts support this clonotype. The gene calls are TRBV5-4 and TRBJ1-6; no reliable D call. The germline V and J ends were trimmed by 0 bases and 7 bases, with 5 bases remaining between them. Germline V CDR1 and CDR2: SGHNT, YYREEE (reference sequence). This CDR3 contains 13 residues. CDR3 amino acids: CASSLVANSPLHF. The CDR3 nucleotides read TGTGCCAGCAGCTTGGTTGCCAATTCACCCCTCCACTTT.

Ten or more counts support this clonotype. The rearrangement links TRBV2 to TRBJ2-7; TRBD1 aligns across 8 bases. Germline values: CDR1 SNHLY, CDR2 FYNNEI. With 10 bases clipped from V and 0 bases from J, the junction kept 8 bases outside the gene matches. There are 14 residues in the CDR3. The CDR3: CATNRDRSSYEQYF. In nucleotides, the CDR3 is TGTGCCACGAACCGGGACAGGAGCTCCTACGAGCAGTACTTC.

Points on this clonotype: The junction departs from germline at one end; a sequencing error may be responsible. The chain couples TRBV7-7 to TRBJ2-1, with 8 bases matching TRBD2. The CDR3 has 17 residues. CDR1 is SSHAT, CDR2 FNYEAQ, per germline (reference sequence). In DNA form, the CDR3 reads TGTGCTAGCAGCTTAGGCCCAGCGGGGGTCCTTTACAATGAGCAGTTCTTC. Residues: CASSLGPAGVLYNEQFF. The complete variable domain, with remaining parts taken from reference TRBV7-7 and TRBJ2-1, reads GAGVSQSPRYKVTKRGQDVTLRCDPISSHATLYWYQQALGQGPEFLTYFNYEAQPDKSGLPSDRFSAERPEGSISTLTIQRTEQRDSAMYRCASSLGPAGVLYNEQFFGPGTRLTVL.

This clonotype was picked up a small number of times. The rearrangement links TRBV24-1 to TRBJ2-4; possibly TRBD1 for D (6 bases). V was trimmed by 3 bases and J by 2 bases, leaving 13 bases between them. CDR1 is KGHDR, CDR2 SFDVKD, per germline. The CDR3 is 16 residues long. The chain's CDR3 is CATSDPLDSPKNIQYF. The DNA of the CDR3 is TGTGCCACCAGTGATCCCCTGGACAGCCCCAAAAACATTCAGTACTTC.

The V gene is TRBV3-1, the J gene TRBJ2-7; perhaps D is TRBD1 or TRBD2 (5 bases each). With 4 bases removed from V and 0 bases from J, the gap between germline ends came to 13 bases. Germline CDR1 reads LGHDT; CDR2 reads YNNKEL (reference sequence). The CDR3 contains 15 residues. The CDR3 sequence is CASSRIRDGSYEQYF. The CDR3 DNA is TGTGCCAGCAGCCGCATTAGGGACGGCTCCTACGAGCAGTACTTC.

This clonotype was recorded many times. Germline is not matched at one junction end, which may reflect a read error. The rearrangement uses TRBV19 and TRBJ2-7, with D perhaps matching TRBD1 (6 bases). This CDR3 has 14 amino acids. Germline CDR1 LNHDA, CDR2 SQIVND (reference sequence). The CDR3 region is CVSSTWTDSYEQYF. The CDR3, as DNA: TGTGTCAGTAGTACATGGACAGATAGCTACGAGCAGTACTTC.

The chain has TRBV9 and TRBJ2-7; D gene ambiguous. V lost 0 bases to trimming and J lost 0 bases, with 10 bases between them. The germline V gene has CDR1 SGDLS and CDR2 YYNGEE. The CDR3 spans 15 residues. DNA for the CDR3: TGTGCCAGCAGCGTAGGCCCAGGTAGCTCCTACGAGCAGTACTTC. Protein: CASSVGPGSSYEQYF.

The gene calls are TRBV11-2 and TRBJ2-2; unclear D gene. V was shortened by 1 base and J by 1 base, with 13 bases between the two germline ends. The germline V gene encodes CDR1 SGHAT and CDR2 FQNNGV. The CDR3 totals 17 residues. CDR3 DNA sequence: TGTGCCAGCAGCTTAGTATATGGTTTCCAGAACACCGGGGAGCTGTTTTTT. Translation gives CASSLVYGFQNTGELFF.

V is TRBV6-6 and J is TRBJ1-3; D gene unclear. The V end was cut by 5 bases, the J end by 5 bases, with 7 bases between. CDR3 size: 12 residues. Per germline, CDR1 MNHNY and CDR2 SVGAGI (reference sequence). CDR3 DNA sequence: TGTGCCAGCAGTCGACCGCGAAACACCATATATTTT. Protein sequence: CASSRPRNTIYF.

Ten or more counts support this clonotype. The rearrangement uses TRBV7-8 and TRBJ1-6, with D possibly being TRBD1 (6 bases). CDR3 size: 17 residues. In germline, CDR1 is SGHVS, CDR2 FQNEAQ. V lost 2 bases and J 6 bases, leaving 17 bases between the germline ends. In DNA form, the CDR3 reads TGTGCCAGCAGCTTAACACCGGGACACAGGAGTAATTCACCCCTCCACTTT. Translating gives CASSLTPGHRSNSPLHF.

This clonotype was seen ten or more times. This chain joins TRBV2 and TRBJ2-2, with D perhaps TRBD1 (5 bases). Germline V lookup: CDR1 SNHLY, CDR2 FYNNEI. The CDR3 covers 13 residues. Trimming took off 5 bases at V and 6 bases at J, with 10 bases between the two ends. The CDR3 DNA is TGTGCCAGCAGTAATTCAGGGTCCGGGGAGCTGTTTTTT. Translating gives CASSNSGSGELFF.

This clonotype qualifies as medium-sized. The gene calls are TRBV28 and TRBJ2-5; D call uncertain. Germline CDR1 and CDR2: MDHEN and SYDVKM. This CDR3 region has 11 residues. Trimming removed 3 bases from V and 4 bases from J, with 3 bases in between. CDR3 sequence: CASSLIETQYF. The CDR3 DNA is TGTGCCAGCAGTTTGATAGAGACCCAGTACTTC.

This clonotype occurred many times. V usage is TRBV4-2 and J usage is TRBJ2-6, with a possible D match to TRBD2 (5 bases). Germline V gene sequence: CDR1 LGHNA, CDR2 YNFKEQ. There are 17 residues in the CDR3. Trimming pared 4 bases from V and 0 bases from J, leaving 13 bases between. CDR3 in DNA: TGTGCCAGCAGCCGGGCCGGGGTCGACTCTGGGGCCAACGTCCTGACTTTC. This encodes CASSRAGVDSGANVLTF.

This clonotype appeared many times. The V call is TRBV2, the J call TRBJ2-4; 8 bases line up with TRBD1. Trimming cost V 11 bases and J 5 bases; bases outside gene matches: 14. Germline V gives CDR1 SNHLY, CDR2 FYNNEI. The CDR3 extends over 15 amino acids. The CDR3 bases are TGTGCCGGAAATGAACAGGGGGTAACGGAAAACATTCAGTACTTC. Its protein product is CAGNEQGVTENIQYF.

The chain links TRBV5-5 to TRBJ2-1, with 7 bases aligning to TRBD1. The CDR3 spans 16 residues. Germline assignment: CDR1 SGHKS and CDR2 YYEKEE (reference sequence). The ends lost 4 bases at V and 7 bases at J; junction bases unmatched: 14. CDR3: CASSDAPGQKSNEQFF. The DNA of the CDR3 is TGTGCCAGCAGCGATGCCCCGGGACAGAAGAGTAATGAGCAGTTCTTC. Looking up the rest from reference TRBV5-5 and TRBJ2-1 gives the full variable domain: DAGVTQSPTHLIKTRGQQVTLRCSPISGHKSVSWYQQVLGQGPQFIFQYYEKEERGRGNFPDRFSARQFPNYSSELNVNALLLGDSALYLCASSDAPGQKSNEQFFGPGTRLTVL.

This chain links TRBV3-1 with TRBJ2-3; D possibly matches TRBD1 or TRBD2 (5 bases each). Germline CDR1 reads LGHDT; CDR2 reads YNNKEL (reference sequence). The CDR3 covers 15 residues. Trimming cost V 0 bases and J 3 bases, with 10 bases left between them. The CDR3 nucleotides are TGTGCCAGCAGCCAAGATGAGAGGGGTACAGATACGCAGTATTTT. It translates to CASSQDERGTDTQYF.

This clonotype was detected ten times or more. V gene TRBV6-5 combines with J gene TRBJ2-2; tentative D call: TRBD1 (5 bases). Looked up from germline, CDR1 is MNHEY and CDR2 is SVGAGI. This CDR3 has 14 amino acids. The V and J ends lost 2 bases and 2 bases respectively, with 6 bases between them. CDR3 DNA sequence: TGTGCCAGCAGTTACGACAGAAACACCGGGGAGCTGTTTTTT. Residues: CASSYDRNTGELFF.

V and J are TRBV18 and TRBJ2-3, with no clear D. V was shortened by 5 bases and J by 3 bases, with 15 bases between the two germline ends. Germline V gives CDR1 KGHSH, CDR2 LQKENI. CDR3 length: 15 amino acids. The CDR3 nucleotides are TGTGCCAGCTCAACCGGTTATGGGTGGACAGATACGCAGTATTTT. Its translation: CASSTGYGWTDTQYF.

The genes are TRBV7-9 and TRBJ2-4, with D possibly matching TRBD2 (5 bases). The CDR3 covers 15 residues. Germline assignment: CDR1 SEHNR and CDR2 FQNEAQ (reference sequence). Between the trimmed V and J ends, which lost 4 bases and 3 bases, there was a span of 13 bases. The CDR3 DNA reads as TGTGCCAGCAGCTCCTCCCGGGATCTCAAAAACATTCAGTACTTC. Protein sequence: CASSSSRDLKNIQYF.